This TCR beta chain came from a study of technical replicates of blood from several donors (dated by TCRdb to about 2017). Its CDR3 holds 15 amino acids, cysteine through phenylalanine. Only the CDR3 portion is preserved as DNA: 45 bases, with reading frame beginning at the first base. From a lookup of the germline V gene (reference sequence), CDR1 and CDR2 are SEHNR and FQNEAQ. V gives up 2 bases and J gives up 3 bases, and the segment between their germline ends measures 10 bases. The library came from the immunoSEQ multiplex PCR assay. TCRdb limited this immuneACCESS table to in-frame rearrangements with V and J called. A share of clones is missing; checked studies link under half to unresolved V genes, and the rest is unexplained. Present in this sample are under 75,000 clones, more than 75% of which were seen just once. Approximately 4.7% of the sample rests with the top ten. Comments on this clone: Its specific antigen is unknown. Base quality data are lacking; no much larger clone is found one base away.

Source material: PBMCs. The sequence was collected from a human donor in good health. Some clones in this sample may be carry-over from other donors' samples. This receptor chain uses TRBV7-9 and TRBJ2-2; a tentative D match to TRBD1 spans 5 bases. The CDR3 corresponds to CASSLSTAHTGELFF. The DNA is TGTGCCAGCAGCTTATCGACAGCCCACACCGGGGAGCTGTTTTTT. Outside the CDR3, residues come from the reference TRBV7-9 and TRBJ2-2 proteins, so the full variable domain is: DTGVSQNPRHKITKRGQNVTFRCDPISEHNRLYWYRQTLGQGPEFLTYFQNEAQLEKSRLLSDRFSAERPKGSFSTLEIQRTEQGDSAMYLCASSLSTAHTGELFFGEGSRLTVL.